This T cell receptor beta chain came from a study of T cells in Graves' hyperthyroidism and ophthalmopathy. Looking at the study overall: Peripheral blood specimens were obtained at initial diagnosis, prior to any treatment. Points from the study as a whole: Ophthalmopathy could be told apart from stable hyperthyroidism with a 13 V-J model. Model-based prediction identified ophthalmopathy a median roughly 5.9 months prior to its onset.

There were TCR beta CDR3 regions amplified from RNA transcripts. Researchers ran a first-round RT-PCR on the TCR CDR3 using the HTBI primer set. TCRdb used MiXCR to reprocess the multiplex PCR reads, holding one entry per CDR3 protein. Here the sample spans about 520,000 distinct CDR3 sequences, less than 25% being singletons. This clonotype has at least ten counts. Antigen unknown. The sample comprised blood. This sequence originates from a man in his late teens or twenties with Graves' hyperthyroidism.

The CDR3 nucleotides read TGTGCCAGCAGTTACGACAGGGGTGAAAAACTGTTTTTT. Translated: CASSYDRGEKLFF. V usage is TRBV6-5 and J usage is TRBJ1-4, with 8 positions matching TRBD1. V lost 2 bases to trimming and J lost 7 bases; unmatched junction nucleotides: 0. The CDR3 has 13 amino acids. Germline V gene sequence: CDR1 MNHEY, CDR2 SVGAGI.